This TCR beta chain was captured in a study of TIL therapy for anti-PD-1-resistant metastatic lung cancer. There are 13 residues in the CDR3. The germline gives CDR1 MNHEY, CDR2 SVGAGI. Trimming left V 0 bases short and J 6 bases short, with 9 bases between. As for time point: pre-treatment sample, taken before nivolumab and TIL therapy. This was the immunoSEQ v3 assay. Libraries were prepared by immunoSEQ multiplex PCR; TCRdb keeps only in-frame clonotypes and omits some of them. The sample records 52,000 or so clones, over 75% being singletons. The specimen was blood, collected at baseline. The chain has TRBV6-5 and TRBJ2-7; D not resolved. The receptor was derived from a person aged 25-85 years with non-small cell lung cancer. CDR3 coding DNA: TGTGCCAGCAGTTACTCGATGGGGTCCGAGCAGTACTTC. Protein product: CASSYSMGSEQYF.